Listed below are T cell receptor beta chains from one sample, sequenced in a study of sequential checkpoint blockade in melanoma. Produced via immunoSEQ multiplex PCR; TCRdb's table is partial and in-frame only. The data show about 10,000 clones, with approximately 76% seen just once and roughly 50% held by the top ten. Specimen: CD8+ T cells sorted from blood (inferred from file names), collected from a patient given nivolumab and ipilimumab in sequence. These receptor sequences come from a human donor with melanoma. CDR3s include the opening cysteine and the closing phenylalanine or tryptophan. Each record gives: V gene, J gene, clone size, D gene, CDR3 protein, CDR3 DNA. A D gene is named only where the DNA matches it firmly. Clone size, where shown, is once, few, many, or a class for clones that have expanded.

TRBV28,TRBJ2-7,NA,NA,CASSYAHRTYEQYF,TGTGCCAGCAGTTATGCGCACAGAACCTACGAGCAGTACTTC
TRBV7-8,TRBJ1-2,few,NA,CASSWRLLYGYTF,TGTGCCAGCAGCTGGCGGCTCCTATATGGCTACACCTTC
TRBV6-5,TRBJ1-1,NA,NA,CASSYRGGDTEAFF,TGTGCCAGCAGTTATCGGGGTGGGGACACTGAAGCTTTCTTT
TRBV11-2,TRBJ2-1,NA,TRBD2,CASCLVFGSGGSYNEQIF,TGTGCCAGCTGCTTAGTTTTTGGTAGCGGGGGCTCCTACAATGAGCAGATCTTC
TRBV6-1,TRBJ1-3,NA,NA,CASSGRFGREGNTIYF,TGTGCCAGCAGTGGTCGCTTTGGGAGGGAGGGAAACACCATATATTTT
TRBV5-6,TRBJ2-7,NA,NA,CASSLGQDNYEQYF,TGTGCCAGCAGCTTGGGACAGGATAACTACGAGCAGTACTTC
TRBV5-8,TRBJ2-7,NA,NA,CASSQAVGSHEQYF,TGTGCCAGCAGCCAAGCCGTGGGTAGCCACGAGCAGTACTTC
TRBV7-2,TRBJ1-3,NA,NA,CASSLAGVGNTIYF,TGTGCCAGCAGCTTAGCAGGGGTCGGAAACACCATATATTTT
TRBV28,TRBJ2-1,few,TRBD2,CASSIAGSTYNEQFF,TGTGCCAGCAGTATAGCGGGGTCTACCTACAATGAGCAGTTCTTC
TRBV4-3,TRBJ2-7,NA,NA,CASSQVWPPGDEQYF,TGCGCCAGCAGCCAAGTGTGGCCCCCCGGGGACGAGCAGTACTTC
TRBV13,TRBJ1-1,NA,NA,CASSPPSVNTEAFF,TGTGCCAGCAGCCCCCCCTCAGTGAACACTGAAGCTTTCTTT
TRBV18,TRBJ1-6,NA,TRBD1,CASSRDRNRPSSYNSPLHF,TGTGCCAGCTCACGGGACAGGAATAGGCCCAGCTCCTATAATTCACCCCTCCACTTT
TRBV27,TRBJ1-2,NA,NA,CATFPRGDNPNYGYTF,TGTGCCACCTTCCCACGAGGGGACAATCCAAACTATGGCTACACCTTC
TRBV4-3,TRBJ1-1,NA,TRBD1,CASSQEDRGPSEAFF,TGCGCCAGCAGCCAAGAGGACAGGGGGCCTAGTGAAGCTTTCTTT
TRBV13,TRBJ1-1,once,NA,CASSLAYTGKPEAFF,TGTGCCAGCAGCTTAGCTTATACAGGGAAGCCTGAAGCTTTCTTT
TRBV30,TRBJ1-2,NA,TRBD1,CAADRGNYGYTF,TGTGCCGCGGACAGGGGAAACTATGGCTACACCTTC
TRBV6-6,TRBJ2-3,NA,NA,CASSPLARTPDTQYF,TGTGCCAGCAGCCCTCTAGCGAGAACCCCAGATACGCAGTATTTT
TRBV7-8,TRBJ2-7,NA,NA,CASSLRRVDYEQYF,TGTGCCAGCAGCTTAAGGCGGGTGGACTACGAGCAGTACTTC
TRBV28,TRBJ1-5,NA,NA,CASSGGVRPHQPQHF,TGTGCCAGCAGTGGGGGGGTCCGACCTCATCAGCCCCAGCATTTT
TRBV12-2,TRBJ1-4,few,NA,CASRHQPDRVREANEKLFF,TGTGCAAGTCGCCATCAACCCGACAGGGTGAGGGAGGCTAATGAAAAACTGTTTTTT
TRBV30,TRBJ1-5,NA,NA,CAWSVGAVVGNQPQHF,TGTGCCTGGAGTGTAGGGGCAGTGGTGGGGAATCAGCCCCAGCATTTT
TRBV10-3,TRBJ1-2,NA,TRBD1,CAISGWTGERYGYTF,TGTGCCATCAGTGGTTGGACAGGGGAAAGATATGGCTACACCTTC
TRBV28,TRBJ1-1,once,TRBD1,CASTPDRENTEAFF,TGTGCCAGCACCCCAGACAGGGAGAACACTGAAGCTTTCTTT
TRBV10-2,TRBJ1-2,NA,TRBD1,CASSGQGFYGYTF,TGCGCCAGCAGTGGACAGGGATTCTATGGCTACACCTTC
TRBV5-8,TRBJ1-1,NA,NA,CASSQENLPEAFF,TGTGCCAGCAGCCAAGAGAATCTCCCCGAAGCTTTCTTT
TRBV27,TRBJ2-7,NA,NA,CASSLSASYEQYF,TGTGCCAGCAGTTTATCGGCCTCCTACGAGCAGTACTTC
TRBV2,TRBJ1-3,NA,TRBD1,CASNFRDSSGNTIYF,TGTGCCAGCAATTTCCGGGACAGCTCTGGAAACACCATATATTTT
TRBV6-5,TRBJ1-2,once,TRBD1,CASSYAGTGNGYTF,TGTGCCAGCAGTTACGCCGGGACAGGGAATGGCTACACCTTC
TRBV14,TRBJ1-1,few,NA,CASSLRQIIETEAFF,TGTGCCAGCAGCCTCCGACAGATAATTGAGACTGAAGCTTTCTTT
TRBV4-3,TRBJ1-5,NA,NA,CASSQDPGGENQPQHF,TGCGCCAGCAGCCAAGATCCGGGCGGGGAGAATCAGCCCCAGCATTTT
TRBV28,TRBJ1-6,few,TRBD1,CASSLIGTGGYNSPLHF,TGTGCCAGCAGTTTAATAGGGACAGGGGGCTATAATTCACCCCTCCACTTT
TRBV27,TRBJ2-3,NA,TRBD1,CASSLSIDWTGYQYF,TGTGCCAGCAGTTTATCAATAGATTGGACAGGGTATCAGTATTTT
TRBV28,TRBJ2-6,NA,NA,CASSLTDRYSGANVLTF,TGTGCCAGCAGTTTAACGGACAGATACTCTGGGGCCAACGTCCTGACTTTC
TRBV28,TRBJ1-5,few,TRBD1,CASSGTGDSNQPQHF,TGTGCCAGCAGTGGGACAGGAGATAGCAATCAGCCCCAGCATTTT
TRBV4-2,TRBJ1-1,once,NA,CASSQDSPNTEAFF,TGTGCCAGCAGCCAAGACAGTCCGAACACTGAAGCTTTCTTT
TRBV2,TRBJ2-6,NA,TRBD1,CASLDRGRSGANVLTF,TGTGCCAGCTTAGACAGGGGGCGTTCTGGGGCCAACGTCCTGACTTTC
TRBV7-3,TRBJ1-2,few,TRBD1,CASSLGQGNGYTF,TGTGCCAGCAGCTTAGGACAGGGGAATGGCTACACCTTC
TRBV7-2,TRBJ1-1,NA,NA,CASSSFPPGTEAFF,TGTGCCAGCAGCTCCTTCCCGCCAGGTACTGAAGCTTTCTTT
TRBV4-3,TRBJ1-1,NA,NA,CASSRGPMNTEAFF,TGCGCCAGCAGCCGAGGTCCCATGAACACTGAAGCTTTCTTT
TRBV11-3,TRBJ2-7,NA,TRBD1,CASSPAGQGSPYEQYF,TGTGCCAGCAGCCCCGCCGGACAGGGGAGTCCCTACGAGCAGTACTTC
TRBV6-5,TRBJ1-2,NA,TRBD1,CASSSGQGALGYGYTF,TGTGCCAGCAGTTCCGGACAGGGGGCGCTGGGCTATGGCTACACCTTC
TRBV19,TRBJ2-7,once,NA,CASSIGPTGEQYF,TGTGCCAGTAGTATAGGACCGACGGGGGAGCAGTACTTC
TRBV4-1,TRBJ1-5,few,NA,CASSLTGNALQPQHF,TGCGCCAGCAGCCTTACAGGGAATGCCCTTCAGCCCCAGCATTTT
TRBV28,TRBJ1-1,once,NA,CASIPHLGGTEAFF,TGTGCCAGCATACCCCACTTAGGGGGCACTGAAGCTTTCTTT
TRBV11-2,TRBJ1-5,once,NA,CASSWGDNQPQHF,TGTGCCAGCAGCTGGGGGGATAATCAGCCCCAGCATTTT
TRBV7-2,TRBJ2-7,NA,NA,CASSLLDYSYEQYF,TGTGCCAGCAGCTTACTCGACTACAGCTACGAGCAGTACTTC
TRBV5-1,TRBJ1-3,NA,NA,CASSLAPLDSSGNTIYF,TGCGCCAGCAGCTTGGCCCCACTTGACAGCTCTGGAAACACCATATATTTT
TRBV28,TRBJ2-7,NA,NA,CASSSGPDSSYEQYF,TGTGCCAGCAGTTCAGGGCCGGACAGTTCGTACGAGCAGTACTTC
TRBV7-3,TRBJ2-7,NA,TRBD2,CASSWTGTSSYEQYF,TGTGCCAGCAGCTGGACCGGGACTAGCTCCTACGAGCAGTACTTC
TRBV7-9,TRBJ2-2,NA,TRBD1,CASSLARVQGAGELFF,TGTGCCAGCAGCTTAGCGCGAGTACAGGGGGCCGGGGAGCTGTTTTTT
TRBV4-2,TRBJ1-1,NA,NA,CASSPGGNTEAFF,TGTGCCAGCAGCCCCGGTGGGAACACTGAAGCTTTCTTT
TRBV28,TRBJ2-7,once,NA,CASNERESLYEQYF,TGTGCCAGCAACGAAAGGGAGTCCCTCTACGAGCAGTACTTC
TRBV27,TRBJ2-7,few,NA,CASSLESEGDEQYF,TGTGCCAGCAGCTTAGAAAGTGAGGGGGACGAGCAGTACTTC
TRBV2,TRBJ1-3,NA,TRBD1,CASSEWQGAWDTIYF,TGTGCCAGCAGTGAATGGCAGGGGGCTTGGGACACCATATATTTT
TRBV30,TRBJ1-3,NA,NA,CAWGGPTRSAFSGNTIYF,TGTGCCTGGGGTGGCCCTACCCGTTCTGCCTTCTCTGGAAACACCATATATTTT
TRBV27,TRBJ2-7,NA,TRBD1,CASSPGQVSYEQYF,TGTGCCAGCAGTCCGGGACAGGTCTCCTACGAGCAGTACTTC
TRBV11-2,TRBJ1-1,NA,NA,CASSSSEGVNTEAFF,TGTGCCAGCAGCTCCTCGGAAGGGGTGAACACTGAAGCTTTCTTT
TRBV7-9,TRBJ2-7,few,NA,CASSLGLNYEQYF,TGTGCCAGCAGCTTAGGACTCAACTACGAGCAGTACTTC